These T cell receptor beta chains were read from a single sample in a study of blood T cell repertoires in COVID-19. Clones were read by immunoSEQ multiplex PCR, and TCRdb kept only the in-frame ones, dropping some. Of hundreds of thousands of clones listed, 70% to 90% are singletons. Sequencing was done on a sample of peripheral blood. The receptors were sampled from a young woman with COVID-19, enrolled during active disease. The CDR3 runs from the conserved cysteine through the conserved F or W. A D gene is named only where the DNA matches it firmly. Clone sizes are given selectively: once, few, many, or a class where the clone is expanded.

cdr3_nt: TGTGCCAGCAGAAGACCGGGGTTACCCTACGAGCAGTACTTC
cdr3_aa: CASRRPGLPYEQYF
clone_size: NA
j_call: TRBJ2-7
d_call: NA
v_call: TRBV28

cdr3_nt: TGTGCCAGCAGTTTATGGGCCCGCACAGGGACAGATACGCAGTATTTT
cdr3_aa: CASSLWARTGTDTQYF
clone_size: NA
j_call: TRBJ2-3
d_call: NA
v_call: TRBV27

cdr3_nt: TGTGCCAGTAGTATAGATTGGGCAGCCCCAGATACGCAGTATTTT
cdr3_aa: CASSIDWAAPDTQYF
clone_size: NA
j_call: TRBJ2-3
d_call: NA
v_call: TRBV19

cdr3_nt: TGTGCCAGCAGCGAGGACCCTAGGGGTTCACCCCTCCACTTT
cdr3_aa: CASSEDPRGSPLHF
clone_size: NA
j_call: TRBJ1-6
d_call: NA
v_call: TRBV19

cdr3_nt: TGCGCCAGCAGCTTGGAACGCCAGGGGGCAAATGAGCAGTTCTTC
cdr3_aa: CASSLERQGANEQFF
clone_size: NA
j_call: TRBJ2-1
d_call: TRBD1
v_call: TRBV5-1

cdr3_nt: TGTGCCAGCAGTCCCGGACTAGCGGGGGGGCTCTTCATCGAGCAGTACTTC
cdr3_aa: CASSPGLAGGLFIEQYF
clone_size: NA
j_call: TRBJ2-7
d_call: TRBD2
v_call: TRBV27

cdr3_nt: TGTGCCAGTAGTATAGTGGGACAGGGGAACACTGAAGCTTTCTTT
cdr3_aa: CASSIVGQGNTEAFF
clone_size: NA
j_call: TRBJ1-1
d_call: TRBD1
v_call: TRBV19

cdr3_nt: TGTGCCAGCAGACCCTCACAGGGGCCAATCTATGGCTACACCTTC
cdr3_aa: CASRPSQGPIYGYTF
clone_size: NA
j_call: TRBJ1-2
d_call: TRBD1
v_call: TRBV6-6

cdr3_nt: TGTGCCAGCAGCTTACTAGCGGGGGGCACAGATACGCAGTATTTT
cdr3_aa: CASSLLAGGTDTQYF
clone_size: NA
j_call: TRBJ2-3
d_call: TRBD2
v_call: TRBV5-4

cdr3_nt: TGTGCCAGCTCACCACCGCACAGCAACTCTGGAAACACCATATATTTT
cdr3_aa: CASSPPHSNSGNTIYF
clone_size: once
j_call: TRBJ1-3
d_call: NA
v_call: TRBV18

cdr3_nt: TGTGCCAGCAGCCCAAATCCCGGGACAGGCCAAGAGACCCAGTACTTC
cdr3_aa: CASSPNPGTGQETQYF
clone_size: NA
j_call: TRBJ2-5
d_call: TRBD1
v_call: TRBV11-2

cdr3_nt: TGTGCCAGCAGCTTTGGGACAGGGGCCCGATATGGCACCGGGGAGCTGTTTTTT
cdr3_aa: CASSFGTGARYGTGELFF
clone_size: NA
j_call: TRBJ2-2
d_call: TRBD1
v_call: TRBV5-6

cdr3_nt: TGCAGTGCTAGTGAGGCAGGGAGGCATGGCTACACCTTC
cdr3_aa: CSASEAGRHGYTF
clone_size: NA
j_call: TRBJ1-2
d_call: NA
v_call: TRBV20-1

cdr3_nt: TGTGCCAGCAGCCCCGGGACAGGGGGTTTCAGGAGTCAGCCCCAGCATTTT
cdr3_aa: CASSPGTGGFRSQPQHF
clone_size: NA
j_call: TRBJ1-5
d_call: TRBD1
v_call: TRBV6-2/TRBV6-3

cdr3_nt: TGTGCCACCAGCAGAGATCGGTCTAGCGGGACCGGGGAGCTGTTTTTT
cdr3_aa: CATSRDRSSGTGELFF
clone_size: NA
j_call: TRBJ2-2
d_call: TRBD2
v_call: TRBV15

cdr3_nt: TGTGCCAGCAGGAACAAGAGGGCCTACGAGCAGTACTTC
cdr3_aa: CASRNKRAYEQYF
clone_size: NA
j_call: TRBJ2-7
d_call: NA
v_call: TRBV6-5

cdr3_nt: TGCGCCAGCAGCTTGGACAGGGGTGGCGGGGAGCTGTTTTTT
cdr3_aa: CASSLDRGGGELFF
clone_size: NA
j_call: TRBJ2-2
d_call: TRBD1
v_call: TRBV5-1

cdr3_nt: TGTGCCAGCAGTAAAGGGACAGCTGACACCTACGAGCAGTACTTC
cdr3_aa: CASSKGTADTYEQYF
clone_size: NA
j_call: TRBJ2-7
d_call: TRBD1
v_call: TRBV6-6

cdr3_nt: TGCGCCAGCAGCTTGGCGGCCCGGGGCACAGATACGCAGTATTTT
cdr3_aa: CASSLAARGTDTQYF
clone_size: NA
j_call: TRBJ2-3
d_call: NA
v_call: TRBV5-1

cdr3_nt: TGTGCCAGCAGCTTAAGGGGGGGGCCCTCGGCTAACACTGAAGCTTTCTTT
cdr3_aa: CASSLRGGPSANTEAFF
clone_size: NA
j_call: TRBJ1-1
d_call: NA
v_call: TRBV7-2

cdr3_nt: TGCGCCAGCAGCTTCCTCGCGGGGAACACCGGGGAGCTGTTTTTT
cdr3_aa: CASSFLAGNTGELFF
clone_size: NA
j_call: TRBJ2-2
d_call: NA
v_call: TRBV5-1

cdr3_nt: TGTGCCAGTAGTACCCGGGGGGGCTCTTACAATGAGCAGTTCTTC
cdr3_aa: CASSTRGGSYNEQFF
clone_size: NA
j_call: TRBJ2-1
d_call: TRBD2
v_call: TRBV19

cdr3_nt: TGTGCCAGCTCGGACAGGGGAAGCACAGATACGCAGTATTTT
cdr3_aa: CASSDRGSTDTQYF
clone_size: NA
j_call: TRBJ2-3
d_call: TRBD1
v_call: TRBV6-5

cdr3_nt: TGCGCCAGCAGTGGAGAGGACTTCAAAAACATTCAGTACTTC
cdr3_aa: CASSGEDFKNIQYF
clone_size: NA
j_call: TRBJ2-4
d_call: NA
v_call: TRBV10-2

cdr3_nt: TGTGCCAGCAGTGGAGACAGGGGTTCCCACACCTTC
cdr3_aa: CASSGDRGSHTF
clone_size: few
j_call: TRBJ1-2
d_call: TRBD1
v_call: TRBV2

cdr3_nt: TGTGCCACCAGTGGAACAGGGGGCGCAGAGACCCAGTACTTC
cdr3_aa: CATSGTGGAETQYF
clone_size: NA
j_call: TRBJ2-5
d_call: TRBD1
v_call: TRBV24-1

cdr3_nt: TGTGCCAGCAGCTTGGACCGGTCCCCGCGTAATTCACCCCTCCACTTT
cdr3_aa: CASSLDRSPRNSPLHF
clone_size: NA
j_call: TRBJ1-6
d_call: NA
v_call: TRBV5-4

cdr3_nt: TGTGCCAGCAGCTTGGGACAGTCGATGGAAGAGACCCAGTACTTC
cdr3_aa: CASSLGQSMEETQYF
clone_size: NA
j_call: TRBJ2-5
d_call: TRBD1
v_call: TRBV7-9

cdr3_nt: TGCGCCAGCAAGGTCCAGGACAGGGACACCGGGGAGCTGTTTTTT
cdr3_aa: CASKVQDRDTGELFF
clone_size: NA
j_call: TRBJ2-2
d_call: TRBD1
v_call: TRBV4-3

cdr3_nt: TGCAGCGTCCTCGACAGGGGGCGCCCCTATGGCTACACCTTC
cdr3_aa: CSVLDRGRPYGYTF
clone_size: NA
j_call: TRBJ1-2
d_call: TRBD1
v_call: TRBV29-1

cdr3_nt: TGCGCCAGCAGCCAAGAAGGGGCAGGGGGAGGAGATACGCAGTATTTT
cdr3_aa: CASSQEGAGGGDTQYF
clone_size: few
j_call: TRBJ2-3
d_call: NA
v_call: TRBV4-1

cdr3_nt: TGTGCCAGCAGCGGAACCGGGAACGACAATGAGCAGTTCTTC
cdr3_aa: CASSGTGNDNEQFF
clone_size: NA
j_call: TRBJ2-1
d_call: NA
v_call: TRBV11-3

cdr3_nt: TGCGCCAGCAGCCAAGATGGTTCAGGGGTAAATGAGCAGTTCTTC
cdr3_aa: CASSQDGSGVNEQFF
clone_size: NA
j_call: TRBJ2-1
d_call: NA
v_call: TRBV4-3

cdr3_nt: TGCGCCAGCAGCTTTCGTTCCATGGACAGGGTCTCGGGGGGTATGGATACGCAGTATTTT
cdr3_aa: CASSFRSMDRVSGGMDTQYF
clone_size: NA
j_call: TRBJ2-3
d_call: NA
v_call: TRBV5-1

cdr3_nt: TGTGCCAGAAGCTTGAGGGAGTTCGGGGCCAAAAACATTCAGTACTTC
cdr3_aa: CARSLREFGAKNIQYF
clone_size: once
j_call: TRBJ2-4
d_call: NA
v_call: TRBV5-3

cdr3_nt: TGTGCCAGCAGTTTATACAGTGTTGAGGGCTACACCTTC
cdr3_aa: CASSLYSVEGYTF
clone_size: NA
j_call: TRBJ1-2
d_call: NA
v_call: TRBV28

cdr3_nt: TGTGCCAGCAGCCTGGGACTAGCGGTCTCCTACAATGAGCAGTTCTTC
cdr3_aa: CASSLGLAVSYNEQFF
clone_size: NA
j_call: TRBJ2-1
d_call: TRBD2
v_call: TRBV5-6

cdr3_nt: TGTGCCAGCAGCTTAATGCGGGGGACTTATAACGAGGCCAACGTCCTGACTTTC
cdr3_aa: CASSLMRGTYNEANVLTF
clone_size: NA
j_call: TRBJ2-6
d_call: TRBD2
v_call: TRBV7-9

cdr3_nt: TGTGCCAGTAGTATTCTGACAGGGGGTTACAATGAGCAGTTCTTC
cdr3_aa: CASSILTGGYNEQFF
clone_size: NA
j_call: TRBJ2-1
d_call: TRBD1
v_call: TRBV19

cdr3_nt: TGTGCCAGCAGCCAAACTAGCCCCCTTGGGGATACGCAGTATTTT
cdr3_aa: CASSQTSPLGDTQYF
clone_size: NA
j_call: TRBJ2-3
d_call: NA
v_call: TRBV7-9

cdr3_nt: TGCAGCGTCGGGGACAGGGGGCAAGCTTTCTTT
cdr3_aa: CSVGDRGQAFF
clone_size: NA
j_call: TRBJ1-1
d_call: TRBD1
v_call: TRBV29-1

cdr3_nt: TGCGCCAGCAGCCAAGATTCCACAGGGGGCGTCTATGGCTACACCTTC
cdr3_aa: CASSQDSTGGVYGYTF
clone_size: NA
j_call: TRBJ1-2
d_call: TRBD1
v_call: TRBV4-3

cdr3_nt: TGTGCCAGCAGTTTACCTGGGACAGGGGACCGAGATCAGCCCCAGCATTTT
cdr3_aa: CASSLPGTGDRDQPQHF
clone_size: NA
j_call: TRBJ1-5
d_call: TRBD1
v_call: TRBV27

cdr3_nt: TGTGCCAGCGAACGGGAGACCCAGTACTTC
cdr3_aa: CASERETQYF
clone_size: NA
j_call: TRBJ2-5
d_call: NA
v_call: TRBV2

cdr3_nt: TGTGCCAGCAGCCCACGCAGGGTTGAACACGAGCAGTACTTC
cdr3_aa: CASSPRRVEHEQYF
clone_size: NA
j_call: TRBJ2-7
d_call: NA
v_call: TRBV14

cdr3_nt: TGTGCCAGCAGCCCCGGACTAGCGGGGGCAGATACGCAGTATTTT
cdr3_aa: CASSPGLAGADTQYF
clone_size: NA
j_call: TRBJ2-3
d_call: TRBD2
v_call: TRBV5-4

cdr3_nt: TGTGCCACCAGCGCACAGGGGAGTGACTATGGCTACACCTTC
cdr3_aa: CATSAQGSDYGYTF
clone_size: NA
j_call: TRBJ1-2
d_call: TRBD1
v_call: TRBV15

cdr3_nt: TGTGCCAGCACCCGGACAGGAAACTATGGCTACACCTTC
cdr3_aa: CASTRTGNYGYTF
clone_size: NA
j_call: TRBJ1-2
d_call: TRBD1
v_call: TRBV28

cdr3_nt: TGTGCCACCAGTGGCCCGGGACTAGCAGGGTCCTACAATGAGCAGTTCTTC
cdr3_aa: CATSGPGLAGSYNEQFF
clone_size: few
j_call: TRBJ2-1
d_call: TRBD2
v_call: TRBV24-1

cdr3_nt: TGTGCCAGCAGCTTGACCAGCGGCTACCAAGAGACCCAGTACTTC
cdr3_aa: CASSLTSGYQETQYF
clone_size: NA
j_call: TRBJ2-5
d_call: NA
v_call: TRBV5-6

cdr3_nt: TGTGCCAGCAGCTTACAAAGAGGCAATGAGCAGTTCTTC
cdr3_aa: CASSLQRGNEQFF
clone_size: few
j_call: TRBJ2-1
d_call: NA
v_call: TRBV7-9

cdr3_nt: TGCGCCAGCAGCCAAGATCGGTCGGGCGGGGGGCTTTCGTTAACAGATACGCAGTATTTT
cdr3_aa: CASSQDRSGGGLSLTDTQYF
clone_size: once
j_call: TRBJ2-3
d_call: TRBD2
v_call: TRBV4-3

cdr3_nt: TGCAGCGTAACGACAGGTGAGGCATACGAGCAGTACTTC
cdr3_aa: CSVTTGEAYEQYF
clone_size: few
j_call: TRBJ2-7
d_call: NA
v_call: TRBV29-1

cdr3_nt: TGCAGCGTTGTTGCCGGGACAGGGATTTACTATGGCTACACCTTC
cdr3_aa: CSVVAGTGIYYGYTF
clone_size: NA
j_call: TRBJ1-2
d_call: TRBD1
v_call: TRBV29-1

cdr3_nt: TGCGCCAGCAGCTTGTGGGGATTTGGGACAGCGAATGAGCAGTTCTTC
cdr3_aa: CASSLWGFGTANEQFF
clone_size: once
j_call: TRBJ2-1
d_call: TRBD1
v_call: TRBV5-1

cdr3_nt: TGTGCCAGTACCGATATTACCGGGACAACTGGAAACACCATATATTTT
cdr3_aa: CASTDITGTTGNTIYF
clone_size: NA
j_call: TRBJ1-3
d_call: NA
v_call: TRBV19

cdr3_nt: TGTGCCAGTAGACAAGCAGCGGCCCTTACAAGTCCTGGAAACACCATATATTTT
cdr3_aa: CASRQAAALTSPGNTIYF
clone_size: NA
j_call: TRBJ1-3
d_call: NA
v_call: TRBV19

cdr3_nt: TGTGCCAGCAGTCCTAGGGGTACAAATTCACCCCTCCACTTT
cdr3_aa: CASSPRGTNSPLHF
clone_size: few
j_call: TRBJ1-6
d_call: NA
v_call: TRBV27